These T cell receptor beta chains were read from a single sample in a study of cytomegalovirus exposure and HLA in healthy donors. Only in-frame clones appear in the TCRdb table, and some are missing; sequencing was by immunoSEQ multiplex PCR. This table has about 140,000 clones, just over 85% appearing once. Sequenced input: PBMCs. These receptors all stem from a woman younger than 30 in good health and CMV-seropositive. CDR3s include the opening cysteine and the closing phenylalanine or tryptophan. The order of the fields is CDR3 protein, CDR3 length, V gene, J gene.

CASSPRGTANEKLFF	15	TRBV5-1	TRBJ1-4
CASSPIPGERTEAFF	15	TRBV18	TRBJ1-1
CASSQETSGSETQYF	15	TRBV18	TRBJ2-5
CASSVIGRGRGETQYF	16	TRBV25-1	TRBJ2-5
CASSPKFQPQHF	12	TRBV2	TRBJ1-5
CASSLGGGSNQPQHF	15	TRBV7-9	TRBJ1-5
CASSLGGRITEAFF	14	TRBV11-2	TRBJ1-1
CASSVGGSTYNEQFF	15	TRBV9	TRBJ2-1
CASSQRGAGVMNTEAFF	17	TRBV4-1	TRBJ1-1
CASSDPGQRNQPQHF	15	TRBV6-1	TRBJ1-5
CASSPPGHEQYF	12	TRBV7-3	TRBJ2-7
CASVLRGVWTGVNQPQHF	18	TRBV28	TRBJ1-5
CASRKKGDSYNEQFF	15	TRBV19	TRBJ2-1
CASGTSAYEQYF	12	TRBV9	TRBJ2-7
CASSLEAGRKTQYF	14	TRBV7-2	TRBJ2-5
CASSPRQGYTGELFF	15	TRBV7-2	TRBJ2-2
CASSPRTGEGEQFF	14	TRBV18	TRBJ2-1
CASSFRAGNTIYF	13	TRBV28	TRBJ1-3
CATSSRTATDTQYF	14	TRBV15	TRBJ2-3
CASNKRDRVVYEQYF	15	TRBV6-1	TRBJ2-7
CASSGEQGLREAFF	14	TRBV9	TRBJ1-1
CATSRGLVDEQYF	13	TRBV15	TRBJ2-7
CASSLGPPGYNQPQHF	16	TRBV5-1	TRBJ1-5
CASSTNSGNTGELFF	15	TRBV28	TRBJ2-2
CASSSFSGGGVGELFF	16	TRBV27	TRBJ2-2
CASSLVPSGGTDTQYF	16	TRBV5-8	TRBJ2-3
CASSEQEYNSPLHF	14	TRBV2	TRBJ1-6
CASSATSFDTQYF	13	TRBV2	TRBJ2-3
CASSSDRINQPQHF	14	TRBV7-9	TRBJ1-5
CASSGSGTGYNEQFF	15	TRBV5-5	TRBJ2-1
CASGDRGSPGNTIYF	15	TRBV2	TRBJ1-3
CASSLEYRVSEQYF	14	TRBV11-2	TRBJ2-7
CASSLIQGGEAFF	13	TRBV5-1	TRBJ1-1
CASSSSLTSGYNEQFF	16	TRBV19	TRBJ2-1
CASSAIDRVPYNEQFF	16	TRBV6-1	TRBJ2-1
CTSSQGGMRTDTQYF	15	TRBV1	TRBJ2-3
CAWSVLGSQPQHF	13	TRBV30	TRBJ1-5
CASSLKVLGGQPKTGELFF	19	TRBV7-3	TRBJ2-2
CASSLSGGRTQYF	13	TRBV7-2	TRBJ2-5
CASRRAGEGAIQYF	14	TRBV6-6	TRBJ2-4
CSVDRRGADTQYF	13	TRBV29-1	TRBJ2-3
CASSLQGFQQYF	12	TRBV5-5	TRBJ2-7
CASSARLAGGPKSREQYF	18	TRBV7-2	TRBJ2-7
CATLGGVEEAFF	12	TRBV6-1	TRBJ1-1
CASSSGTGVREQYF	14	TRBV7-2	TRBJ2-7
CASSLIVGEMNTEAFF	16	TRBV7-8	TRBJ1-1
CASSPTSGERSYEQYF	16	TRBV7-9	TRBJ2-7
CASSYSTGDRAYGYTF	16	TRBV6-5	TRBJ1-2
CASSQETQGADTQYF	15	TRBV4-2	TRBJ2-3
CTSSQDQDGRQETQYF	16	TRBV1	TRBJ2-5
CTSSQGPTSGFGELFF	16	TRBV1	TRBJ2-2
CASSLSRGQGRFNTEAFF	18	TRBV7-2	TRBJ1-1
CASSEALSSGSYEQYF	16	TRBV6-1	TRBJ2-7
CASSYSGKGRSTEAFF	16	TRBV6-5	TRBJ1-1
CASSTGTDYTDTQYF	15	TRBV5-8	TRBJ2-3
CAISENRGNNEQFF	14	TRBV10-3	TRBJ2-1
CASSPDRAGGELFF	14	TRBV5-1	TRBJ2-2
CASSHSGGHNQPQHF	15	TRBV23-1	TRBJ1-5